The source of this T cell receptor (beta chain) is a study of low-dose radiotherapy and immunotherapy resistance in tumors. As for the study in general: For four cycles from cycle 1 day 1, patients took 300 mg oral aspirin daily.

The time point is: after trial treatment. The treatment was: LDRT plus nivolumab, ipilimumab, low-dose cyclophosphamide and aspirin (RACIN trial). Donors received a regimen that comprised nivolumab, ipilimumab, aspirin, low-dose cyclophosphamide and low-dose radiotherapy. cDNA synthesis used a TRAV/TRBV-specific primer set for both chains. Amplification, which lasted around 22 PCR cycles, used a constant-region primer and V-primer adapter to amplify TCRs. mRNA, once isolated, was amplified by in vitro transcription. TCRdb re-analysed the reads in MiXCR, keeping a single row per CDR3 protein. The table includes fewer than 110,000 distinct CDR3 sequences, about a fifth detected once. This clonotype was observed many times. The material sequenced was PBMCs, taken after low-dose radiotherapy plus immunotherapy. This TCR derives from a male donor with prostate cancer.

The CDR3 loop reads CASSSLAFVETQYF. CDR3 nucleotides: TGTGCCAGCAGCTCCCTAGCGTTCGTGGAGACCCAGTACTTC. This chain links TRBV7-2 with TRBJ2-5, with D perhaps matching TRBD2 (6 bases). Germline CDR1 and CDR2: SGHTA and FQGNSA. CDR3 length: 14 amino acids. Trimming cost V 4 bases and J 5 bases, with 14 bases left between them.